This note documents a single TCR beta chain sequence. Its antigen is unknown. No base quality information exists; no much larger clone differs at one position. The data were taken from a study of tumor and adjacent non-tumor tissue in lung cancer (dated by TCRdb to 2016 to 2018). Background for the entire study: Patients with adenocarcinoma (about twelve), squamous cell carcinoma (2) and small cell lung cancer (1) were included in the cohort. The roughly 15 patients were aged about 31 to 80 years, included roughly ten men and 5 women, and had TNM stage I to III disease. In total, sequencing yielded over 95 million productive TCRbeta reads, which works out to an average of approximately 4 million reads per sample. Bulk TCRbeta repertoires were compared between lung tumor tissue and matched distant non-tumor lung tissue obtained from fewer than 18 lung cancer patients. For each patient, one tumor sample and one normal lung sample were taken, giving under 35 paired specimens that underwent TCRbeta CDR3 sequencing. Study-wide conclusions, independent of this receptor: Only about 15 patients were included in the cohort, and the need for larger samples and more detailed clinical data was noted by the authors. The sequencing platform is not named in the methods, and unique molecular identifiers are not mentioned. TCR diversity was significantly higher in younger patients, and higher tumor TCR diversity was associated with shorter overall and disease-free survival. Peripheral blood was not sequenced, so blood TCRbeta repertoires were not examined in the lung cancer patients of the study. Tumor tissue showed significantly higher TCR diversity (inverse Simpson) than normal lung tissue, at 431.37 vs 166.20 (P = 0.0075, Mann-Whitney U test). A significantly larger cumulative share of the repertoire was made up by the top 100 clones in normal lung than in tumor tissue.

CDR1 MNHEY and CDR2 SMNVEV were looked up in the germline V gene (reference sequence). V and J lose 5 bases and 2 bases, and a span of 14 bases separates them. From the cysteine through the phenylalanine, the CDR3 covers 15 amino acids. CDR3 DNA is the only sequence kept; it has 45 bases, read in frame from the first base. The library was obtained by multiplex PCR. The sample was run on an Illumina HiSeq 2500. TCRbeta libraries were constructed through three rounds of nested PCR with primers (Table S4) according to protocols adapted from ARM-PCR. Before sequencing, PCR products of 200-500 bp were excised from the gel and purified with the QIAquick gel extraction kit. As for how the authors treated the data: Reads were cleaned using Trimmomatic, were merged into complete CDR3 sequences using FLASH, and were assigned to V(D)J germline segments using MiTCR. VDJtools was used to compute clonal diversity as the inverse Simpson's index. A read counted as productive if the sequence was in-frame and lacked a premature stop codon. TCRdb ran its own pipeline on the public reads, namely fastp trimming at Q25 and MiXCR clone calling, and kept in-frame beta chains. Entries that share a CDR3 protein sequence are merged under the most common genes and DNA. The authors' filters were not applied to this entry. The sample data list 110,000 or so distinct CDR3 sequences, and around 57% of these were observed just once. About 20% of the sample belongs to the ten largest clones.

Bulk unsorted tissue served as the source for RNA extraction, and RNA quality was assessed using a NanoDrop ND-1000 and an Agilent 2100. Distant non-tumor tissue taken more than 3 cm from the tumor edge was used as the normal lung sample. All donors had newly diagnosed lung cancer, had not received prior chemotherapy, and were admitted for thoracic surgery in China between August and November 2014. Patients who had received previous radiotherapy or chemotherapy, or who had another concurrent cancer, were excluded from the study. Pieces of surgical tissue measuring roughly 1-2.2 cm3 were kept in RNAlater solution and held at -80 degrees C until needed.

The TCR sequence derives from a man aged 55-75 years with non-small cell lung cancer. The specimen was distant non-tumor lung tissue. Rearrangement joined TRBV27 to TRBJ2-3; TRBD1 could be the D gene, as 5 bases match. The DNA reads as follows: TGTGCCAGCAGTCAGCAGGGATCTCCCACAGATACGCAGTATTTT. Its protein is CASSQQGSPTDTQYF.